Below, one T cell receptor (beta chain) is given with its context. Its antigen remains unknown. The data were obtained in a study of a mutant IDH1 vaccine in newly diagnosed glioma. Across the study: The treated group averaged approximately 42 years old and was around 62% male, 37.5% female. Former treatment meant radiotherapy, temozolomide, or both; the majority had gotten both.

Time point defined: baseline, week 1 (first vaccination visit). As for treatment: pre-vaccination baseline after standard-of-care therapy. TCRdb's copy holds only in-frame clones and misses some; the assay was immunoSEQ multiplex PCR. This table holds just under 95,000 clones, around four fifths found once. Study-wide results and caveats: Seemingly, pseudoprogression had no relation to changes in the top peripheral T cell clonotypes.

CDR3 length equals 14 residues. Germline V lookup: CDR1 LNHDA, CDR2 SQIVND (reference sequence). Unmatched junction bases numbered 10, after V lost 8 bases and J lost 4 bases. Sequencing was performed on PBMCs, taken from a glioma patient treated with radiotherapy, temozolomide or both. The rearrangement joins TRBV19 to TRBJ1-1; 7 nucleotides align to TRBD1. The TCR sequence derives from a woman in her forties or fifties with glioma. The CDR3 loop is CASGQQGRGTEAFF. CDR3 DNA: TGTGCCAGTGGGCAACAGGGGCGAGGCACTGAAGCTTTCTTT.